This TCR beta chain was captured by sequencing in a study of shared clonotypes between healthy human individuals. The assay was immunoSEQ multiplex PCR, and TCRdb's table has in-frame clones only and misses some. The sample shows millions of clones, more than 90% of them seen only once. V dropped 6 bases and J dropped 2; count of bases not matched to a gene: 10. This CDR3 is 15 amino acids long. Germline-derived CDR1 and CDR2 are SGHTA and FQGNSA. The sample taken for sequencing was naive CD4+ T cells sorted from blood. The subset denotes: CD45RA+ positively selected. The source is a young man in good health. The V gene is TRBV7-2, the J gene TRBJ2-7; TRBD1 agrees at 7 bases. DNA for the CDR3: TGTGCCAGCAGAAATACCGGGACAGCAGCCTACGAGCAGTACTTC. Translation: CASRNTGTAAYEQYF.